The next 7 T cell receptor beta chains were all read from a single sample in a study of blood T cell repertoires in COVID-19 (dated by TCRdb to between 2020 and 2021). Library preparation was by the immunoSEQ multiplex PCR assay. TCRdb retrieved this table from immuneACCESS and kept in-frame rearrangements only. Not all clones are present; in checked studies, unresolved V genes account for under half, and no reason is known for the remainder. In all, the sample holds about 250,000 clones, and around 84% of those were seen once. The ten largest clonotypes hold around 1.7% of the sample. Sequenced: PBMCs or T cells enriched from blood (not recorded which). Every receptor here comes from a man aged 35 to 55 who had recovered from COVID-19.

The chain joins TRBV2 to TRBJ1-5; TRBD1 agrees at 10 bases. CDR3 length equals 14 residues. Trimming removed 4 bases from V and 7 bases from J; junction bases left unmatched: 4. Germline-derived CDR1 and CDR2 are SNHLY and FYNNEI. The CDR3 region has the DNA TGTGCCAGCAGTGGGGACAGGGGAGAACAGCCCCAGCATTTT. Translating it yields CASSGDRGEQPQHF.

The chain joins TRBV18 to TRBJ2-1, with 11 bases that match TRBD2. The CDR3 spans 19 residues. Looked up from germline, CDR1 is KGHSH and CDR2 is LQKENI. Trimming at V came to 4 bases and at J to 9 bases, leaving 20 bases not matched to a gene. The DNA of the CDR3 is TGTGCCAGCTCACTCAATCGGGCTAGTAGCGGGGGGGCGATTGGTGAGCAGTTCTTC. Its protein product is CASSLNRASSGGAIGEQFF.

The V and J genes are TRBV5-1 and TRBJ2-7, with TRBD2 matching 7 bases. CDR1 SGHRS and CDR2 YFSETQ come from the germline V gene. Trimming cost V 2 bases and J 3 bases; bases outside gene matches: 5. The CDR3 is 14 residues long. For the CDR3, the DNA is TGCGCCAGCAGCTTTAGTGGCGGGAGCTACGAGCAGTACTTC. It is translated as CASSFSGGSYEQYF.

The rearrangement joins TRBV30 to TRBJ2-5; D is perhaps TRBD2 (6 bases). This CDR3 region has 15 residues. Germline CDR1 GTSNPN, CDR2 SVGIG (reference sequence). The V gene lost 2 bases and the J gene lost 4 bases, with 17 bases spanning the gap. DNA of the CDR3: TGTGCCTGGAGTAGGAGGGTTGCGGTAGGAGAGACCCAGTACTTC. It specifies CAWSRRVAVGETQYF.

The rearrangement joins TRBV3-1 (or the pseudogene TRBV3-2) to TRBJ1-2; 8 bases agree with TRBD1. V lost 1 base and J lost 2; bases outside the gene matches: 6. The CDR3 has 16 amino acids. In germline, CDR1 is LGHDT, CDR2 YNNKEL (reference sequence). CDR3 nucleotides: TGTGCCAGCAGCCAAGGCCCAGGGGGCGTCAACTATGGCTACACCTTC. Translation gives CASSQGPGGVNYGYTF.

This rearrangement joins TRBV18 to TRBJ2-7; TRBD2 matches at 8 bases. Losses at the gene ends were 6 bases for V and 2 bases for J; bases not matched to a gene: 9. The CDR3 is 15 residues long. Germline CDR1 KGHSH, CDR2 LQKENI. The CDR3 reads CASSTAGGGTYEQYF. In DNA form, the CDR3 reads TGTGCCAGCTCCACCGCGGGAGGAGGAACCTACGAGCAGTACTTC.

This chain joins TRBV28 and TRBJ1-1; a weak D match, TRBD1 (5 bases). The CDR3 has 13 residues. Germline CDR1 and CDR2: MDHEN and SYDVKM. Trimming left V 3 bases short and J 4 bases short, with 9 bases between. The CDR3 nucleotides are TGTGCCAGCAGTTTCCTAAGGGGCACTGAAGCTTTCTTT. As protein: CASSFLRGTEAFF.